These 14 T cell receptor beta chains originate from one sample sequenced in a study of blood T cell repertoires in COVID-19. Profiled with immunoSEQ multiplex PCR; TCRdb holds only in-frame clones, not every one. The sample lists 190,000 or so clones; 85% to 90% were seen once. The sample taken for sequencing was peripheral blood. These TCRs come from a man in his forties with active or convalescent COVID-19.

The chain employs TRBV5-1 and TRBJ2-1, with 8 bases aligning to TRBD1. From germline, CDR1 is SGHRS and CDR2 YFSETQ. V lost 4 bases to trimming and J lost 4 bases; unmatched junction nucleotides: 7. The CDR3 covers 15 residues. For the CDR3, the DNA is TGCGCCAGCAGCATCGACCAGGGGGCTTACAATGAGCAGTTCTTC. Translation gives CASSIDQGAYNEQFF.

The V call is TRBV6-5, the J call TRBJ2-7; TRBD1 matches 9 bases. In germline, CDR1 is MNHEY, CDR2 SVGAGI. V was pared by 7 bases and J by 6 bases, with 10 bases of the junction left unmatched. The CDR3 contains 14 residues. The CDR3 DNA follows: TGTGCCAGCAATTGGGACAGGGAAGGTCGCGAGCAGTACTTC. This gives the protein CASNWDREGREQYF.

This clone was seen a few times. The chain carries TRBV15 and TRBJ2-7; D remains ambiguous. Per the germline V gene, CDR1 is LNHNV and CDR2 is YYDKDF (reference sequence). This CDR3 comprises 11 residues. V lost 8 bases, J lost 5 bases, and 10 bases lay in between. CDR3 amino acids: CATRGHDEQYF. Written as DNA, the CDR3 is TGTGCCACCCGAGGCCATGACGAGCAGTACTTC.

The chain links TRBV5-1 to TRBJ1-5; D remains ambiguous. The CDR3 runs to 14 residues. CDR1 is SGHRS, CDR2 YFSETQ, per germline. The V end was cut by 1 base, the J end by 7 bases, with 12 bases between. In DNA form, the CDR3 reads TGCGCCAGCAGCTTGAGTGGGGAGGGACAGCCCCAGCATTTT. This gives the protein CASSLSGEGQPQHF.

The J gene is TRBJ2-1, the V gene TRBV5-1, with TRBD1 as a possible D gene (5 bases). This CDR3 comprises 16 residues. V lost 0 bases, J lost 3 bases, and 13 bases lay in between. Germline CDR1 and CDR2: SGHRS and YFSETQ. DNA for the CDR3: TGCGCCAGCAGCTTGGGGGTCACAGGCTTCTACAATGAGCAGTTCTTC. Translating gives CASSLGVTGFYNEQFF.

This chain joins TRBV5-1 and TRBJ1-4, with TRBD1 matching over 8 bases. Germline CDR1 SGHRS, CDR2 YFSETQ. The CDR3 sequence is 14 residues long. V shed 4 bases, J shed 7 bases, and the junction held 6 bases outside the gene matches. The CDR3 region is CASSIGQGSEKLFF. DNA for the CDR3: TGCGCCAGCAGCATCGGACAGGGATCTGAAAAACTGTTTTTT.

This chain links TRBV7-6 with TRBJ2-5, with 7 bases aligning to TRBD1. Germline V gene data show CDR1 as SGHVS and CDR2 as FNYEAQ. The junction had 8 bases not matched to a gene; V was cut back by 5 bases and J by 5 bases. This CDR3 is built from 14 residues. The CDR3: CASSPRQGVETQYF. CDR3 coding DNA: TGTGCCAGCAGCCCTAGACAGGGAGTGGAGACCCAGTACTTC.

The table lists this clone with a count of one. The CDR3 region is CASSATDRHSGNTIYF. The CDR3 DNA reads as TGTGCCAGTAGTGCAACGGACAGACACTCTGGAAACACCATATATTTT. The V gene is TRBV19, the J gene TRBJ1-3, with a possible D match to TRBD1 (6 bases). Looked up from germline, CDR1 is LNHDA and CDR2 is SQIVND (reference sequence). Trimming cost V 5 bases and J 0 bases, with 14 bases left between them. This CDR3 is built from 16 residues.

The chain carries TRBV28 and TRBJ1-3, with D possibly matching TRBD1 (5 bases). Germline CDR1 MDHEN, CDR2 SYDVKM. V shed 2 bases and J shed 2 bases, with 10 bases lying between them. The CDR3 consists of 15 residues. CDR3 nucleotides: TGTGCCAGCAGTTTAACCCAGGGAACTGGAAACACCATATATTTT. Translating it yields CASSLTQGTGNTIYF.

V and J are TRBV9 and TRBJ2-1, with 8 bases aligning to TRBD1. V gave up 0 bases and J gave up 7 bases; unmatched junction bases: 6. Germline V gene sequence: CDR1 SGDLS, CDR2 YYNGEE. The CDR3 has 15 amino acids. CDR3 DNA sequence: TGTGCCAGCAGCGTAGAGGGGACAGGTGGGAATGAGCAGTTCTTC. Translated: CASSVEGTGGNEQFF.

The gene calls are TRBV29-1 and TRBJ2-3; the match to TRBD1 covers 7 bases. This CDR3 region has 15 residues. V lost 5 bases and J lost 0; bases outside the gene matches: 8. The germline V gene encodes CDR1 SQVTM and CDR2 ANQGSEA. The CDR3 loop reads CSVSPGQASTDTQYF. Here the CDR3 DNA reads TGCAGCGTTAGCCCCGGACAGGCTAGCACAGATACGCAGTATTTT.

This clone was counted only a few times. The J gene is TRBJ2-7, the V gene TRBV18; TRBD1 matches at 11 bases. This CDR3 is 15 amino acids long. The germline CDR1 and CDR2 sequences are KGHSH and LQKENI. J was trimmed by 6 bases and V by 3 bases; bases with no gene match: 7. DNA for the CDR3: TGTGCCAGCTCACCCTCCGGGACAGGGGGAAGCGAGCAGTACTTC. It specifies CASSPSGTGGSEQYF.

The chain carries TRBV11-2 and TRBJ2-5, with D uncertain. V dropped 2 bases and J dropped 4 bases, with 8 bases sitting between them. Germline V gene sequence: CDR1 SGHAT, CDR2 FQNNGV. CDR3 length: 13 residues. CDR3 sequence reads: CASSLSGSETQYF. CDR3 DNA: TGTGCCAGCAGCTTATCAGGTTCAGAGACCCAGTACTTC.

The CDR3 DNA is TGTGCCAGCAGCGTAAGAGGACAGGGGGCGGGTCAGCCCCAGCATTTT. It translates to CASSVRGQGAGQPQHF. V is TRBV9 and J is TRBJ1-5, with 11 bases matching TRBD1. From germline, CDR1 is SGDLS and CDR2 YYNGEE. V shed 1 base, J shed 6 bases, and the junction held 6 bases outside the gene matches. The CDR3 contains 16 residues.